The rows below give T cell receptor beta chains drawn from one sample of a study of early T cells in non-severe SARS-CoV-2 infection. TCRdb passed the 5' RACE reads through MiXCR, listing each CDR3 protein once. The sample comprises about 36,000 distinct CDR3 sequences, around 6.5% of which are singletons, and around 25% rests with the top ten. The sample was whole blood, taken at baseline. These receptors were collected from an adult who was a healthcare worker with PCR-confirmed SARS-CoV-2 infection or an uninfected control (not recorded which). CDR3s include the opening cysteine and the closing phenylalanine or tryptophan. A D gene is named only where the DNA matches it firmly. Clone size is stated in some rows and not others, as once, few, many or a class when expanded.

J: TRBJ2-7; V: TRBV20-1; size: few; D: TRBD2; DNA: TGCAGTGCTAGACCCATAGCGGGACTCTACGAGCAGTACTTC; CDR3: CSARPIAGLYEQYF
J: TRBJ1-1; V: TRBV12-3/TRBV12-4; size: .; D: TRBD1; DNA: TGTGCCAGCAGTTCTAGGACAGGGGGCTTCATTTTCTTT; CDR3: CASSSRTGGFIFF
J: TRBJ1-5; V: TRBV19; size: many; D: .; DNA: TGTGCCAGCAACCCGTCGGGGGGCCGGAGTCAGCCCCAGCATTTT; CDR3: CASNPSGGRSQPQHF
J: TRBJ2-3; V: TRBV7-2; size: .; D: .; DNA: TGTGCCAGCAGCCCTAGGTCTGAGTGGCAGTATTTT; CDR3: CASSPRSEWQYF
J: TRBJ2-3; V: TRBV7-8; size: .; D: .; DNA: TGTGCCAGCAGCTTAATCGTCGCAGATACGCAGTATTTT; CDR3: CASSLIVADTQYF
J: TRBJ2-1; V: TRBV7-3; size: many; D: TRBD2; DNA: TGTGCCAGCAGCCCCCAACCGGGACTAGCGGTGAATGAGCAGTTCTTC; CDR3: CASSPQPGLAVNEQFF
J: TRBJ2-7; V: TRBV6-2/TRBV6-3; size: .; D: TRBD1; DNA: TGTGCCAGCAGCCGGGGACAGACCAACTCCTACGAGCAGTACTTC; CDR3: CASSRGQTNSYEQYF
J: TRBJ1-5; V: TRBV12-3/TRBV12-4; size: few; D: .; DNA: TGTGCCAGCAGTTCAGACGCGAACCTGCAGCCCCAGCATTTT; CDR3: CASSSDANLQPQHF
J: TRBJ2-7; V: TRBV2; size: many; D: .; DNA: TGTGCCAGCAGTGAAAGCAGCGCCGGCGCCTACGAGCAGTACTTC; CDR3: CASSESSAGAYEQYF
J: TRBJ2-3; V: TRBV3-1; size: .; D: .; DNA: TGTGCCAGCAGCCAAAACACAGCCGATACGCAGTATTTT; CDR3: CASSQNTADTQYF
J: TRBJ1-5; V: TRBV29-1; size: .; D: TRBD1; DNA: TGCAGCGTTGAAACAGGGGAAAATCAGCCCCAGCATTTT; CDR3: CSVETGENQPQHF
J: TRBJ2-3; V: TRBV7-8; size: many; D: .; DNA: TGTGCCAGCAGCTTATCGGATACGCAGTATTTT; CDR3: CASSLSDTQYF
J: TRBJ1-2; V: TRBV14; size: many; D: .; DNA: TGTGCCAGCAGCCAAGTTCCTCACTATGGCTACACCTTC; CDR3: CASSQVPHYGYTF
J: TRBJ1-5; V: TRBV30; size: .; D: .; DNA: TGTGCCTGGAGCCAACGAGGGCAGGGGACTCAGCCCCAGCATTTT; CDR3: CAWSQRGQGTQPQHF
J: TRBJ2-2; V: TRBV7-2; size: few; D: .; DNA: TGTGCCAGCAGTACGGACTCTGGGGAGCTGTTTTTT; CDR3: CASSTDSGELFF
J: TRBJ2-7; V: TRBV18; size: few; D: TRBD1; DNA: TGTGCCAGCTCACCACCGATAGGACAGGGCTCCTACGAGCAGTACTTC; CDR3: CASSPPIGQGSYEQYF
J: TRBJ2-7; V: TRBV7-6; size: few; D: .; DNA: TGTGCCAGCAGCTTAGAGGGGCCAGGGGAGCAGTACTTC; CDR3: CASSLEGPGEQYF
J: TRBJ2-7; V: TRBV20-1; size: few; D: TRBD1; DNA: TGCAGTGCAAAAGGACAGGGGGGGACCTACGAGCAGTACTTC; CDR3: CSAKGQGGTYEQYF
J: TRBJ2-7; V: TRBV7-6; size: many; D: .; DNA: TGTGCCAGCAGTTTGGCCGATAGCGGAACCTACGAGCAGTACTTC; CDR3: CASSLADSGTYEQYF
J: TRBJ1-2; V: TRBV12-3/TRBV12-4; size: many; D: .; DNA: TGTGCCAGCAGTCTCACAGGGAATATGGGCTACACCTTC; CDR3: CASSLTGNMGYTF
J: TRBJ1-5; V: TRBV28; size: .; D: TRBD1; DNA: TGTGCCAGCAGTTTAATTGGGACAGACAATCAGCCCCAGCATTTT; CDR3: CASSLIGTDNQPQHF
J: TRBJ1-2; V: TRBV18; size: few; D: .; DNA: TGTGCCAGCTCACCCGGACAGAGGAGCTATGGCTACACCTTC; CDR3: CASSPGQRSYGYTF
J: TRBJ1-1; V: TRBV11-2; size: few; D: .; DNA: TGTGCCAGCAGCTTCGGCCGAGACGAAGCTTTCTTT; CDR3: CASSFGRDEAFF
J: TRBJ2-2; V: TRBV28; size: .; D: TRBD1; DNA: TGTGCCAGCAGCCCCGGGACAGGGAACACCGGGGAGCTGTTTTTT; CDR3: CASSPGTGNTGELFF
J: TRBJ2-7; V: TRBV6-1; size: few; D: .; DNA: TGTGCCAGCAGTGAAGCCCCCGATGGATACGAGCAGTACTTC; CDR3: CASSEAPDGYEQYF
J: TRBJ1-4; V: TRBV4-2; size: many; D: .; DNA: TGTGCCAGCAGCCCTACACTTCTACCGGGGGAAAAACTGTTTTTT; CDR3: CASSPTLLPGEKLFF
J: TRBJ1-5; V: TRBV5-5; size: many; D: .; DNA: TGTGCCAGCAGCTTGGATGGGGTAAATCAGCCCCAGCATTTT; CDR3: CASSLDGVNQPQHF
J: TRBJ2-7; V: TRBV5-1; size: few; D: TRBD2; DNA: TGCGCCAGCAACTTAGGGACTAGCGCCTACGAGCAGTACTTC; CDR3: CASNLGTSAYEQYF
J: TRBJ2-1; V: TRBV7-2; size: few; D: .; DNA: TGTGCCAGCAGCTTAAGGCTAGCTGGTGAGCAGTTCTTC; CDR3: CASSLRLAGEQFF
J: TRBJ1-1; V: TRBV6-5; size: .; D: .; DNA: TGTGCCAGCAGTAGAAGGGGGGGGCCGGGCACTGAAGCTTTCTTT; CDR3: CASSRRGGPGTEAFF
J: TRBJ2-5; V: TRBV7-8; size: medium-sized; D: TRBD1; DNA: TGTGCCAGCAGCTTAGGGAAGGGGGCACCTCCCCAAGAGACCCAGTACTTC; CDR3: CASSLGKGAPPQETQYF
J: TRBJ2-7; V: TRBV12-2; size: many; D: .; DNA: TGTGCAAGTCGCCTACATCCCGGGCGGAACTCCTACGAGCAGTACTTC; CDR3: CASRLHPGRNSYEQYF
J: TRBJ2-3; V: TRBV10-3; size: many; D: .; DNA: TGTGCCATCGGTGGGGGCCCCACAGATACGCAGTATTTT; CDR3: CAIGGGPTDTQYF
J: TRBJ2-7; V: TRBV10-1; size: .; D: TRBD1; DNA: TGCGCCAGCAGCCGGGACAGAGCGTACGAGCAGTACTTC; CDR3: CASSRDRAYEQYF
J: TRBJ2-5; V: TRBV7-7; size: .; D: TRBD2; DNA: TGTGCTAGCAGCTTAGTTGGTAGCGGGAACCAAGAGACCCAGTACTTC; CDR3: CASSLVGSGNQETQYF
J: TRBJ2-2; V: TRBV7-2; size: many; D: .; DNA: TGTGCCAGCAGTCCTTGGTCCGGGGAGCTGTTTTTT; CDR3: CASSPWSGELFF
J: TRBJ2-3; V: TRBV28; size: .; D: .; DNA: TGTGCCAGCAGACCTACGACAGATACGCAGTATTTT; CDR3: CASRPTTDTQYF
J: TRBJ1-2; V: TRBV7-9; size: few; D: .; DNA: TGTGCCAGCAGCTTATGGGCACTGGGCTACACCTTC; CDR3: CASSLWALGYTF
J: TRBJ1-4; V: TRBV18; size: many; D: .; DNA: TGTGCCAGCTCAACGGGTTCAACTAATGAAAAACTGTTTTTT; CDR3: CASSTGSTNEKLFF
J: TRBJ2-1; V: TRBV3-1; size: .; D: TRBD1; DNA: TGTGCCAGCAGCCAAGATCGGGGACAGGGGGTATTTGATGAGCAGTTCTTC; CDR3: CASSQDRGQGVFDEQFF
J: TRBJ2-7; V: TRBV29-1; size: many; D: TRBD1; DNA: TGCAGCGTCCCCAGGGGGCAAGATCAGTACTTC; CDR3: CSVPRGQDQYF
J: TRBJ1-1; V: TRBV9; size: many; D: .; DNA: TGTGCCAGCAGCGTAGGGGTGACAGTGAACACTGAAGCTTTCTTT; CDR3: CASSVGVTVNTEAFF
J: TRBJ1-3; V: TRBV12-3/TRBV12-4; size: .; D: TRBD1; DNA: TGTGCCAGCAGGCCGACAGGGGCTTATGGAAACACCATATATTTT; CDR3: CASRPTGAYGNTIYF
J: TRBJ2-5; V: TRBV9; size: many; D: TRBD2; DNA: TGTGCCAGCAGCGTAGGGACTAGAGGAGAGACCCAGTACTTC; CDR3: CASSVGTRGETQYF
J: TRBJ2-7; V: TRBV9; size: few; D: TRBD1; DNA: TGTGCCAGCAGCGTAGGTGGGACAGATTACGAGCAGTACTTC; CDR3: CASSVGGTDYEQYF
J: TRBJ2-3; V: TRBV27; size: many; D: TRBD1; DNA: TGTGCCAGCACCCCGGGACAGGGCACAGATACGCAGTATTTT; CDR3: CASTPGQGTDTQYF
J: TRBJ2-7; V: TRBV7-2; size: many; D: .; DNA: TGTGCCAGCAGCCCCGGTAGAAGGACGGACGAGCAGTACTTC; CDR3: CASSPGRRTDEQYF
J: TRBJ1-5; V: TRBV6-1; size: few; D: .; DNA: TGTGCCAGCAGTGTGCGAGGGGGTGCTCAGCCCCAGCATTTT; CDR3: CASSVRGGAQPQHF
J: TRBJ1-5; V: TRBV20-1; size: .; D: .; DNA: TGCAGTGCCCTACCCATGACAGATAGCAATCAGCCCCAGCATTTT; CDR3: CSALPMTDSNQPQHF
J: TRBJ2-7; V: TRBV4-1; size: few; D: TRBD2; DNA: TGCGCCAGCAGCCAAGGGCTAGCGGGAGGGGCCTACGAGCAGTACTTC; CDR3: CASSQGLAGGAYEQYF